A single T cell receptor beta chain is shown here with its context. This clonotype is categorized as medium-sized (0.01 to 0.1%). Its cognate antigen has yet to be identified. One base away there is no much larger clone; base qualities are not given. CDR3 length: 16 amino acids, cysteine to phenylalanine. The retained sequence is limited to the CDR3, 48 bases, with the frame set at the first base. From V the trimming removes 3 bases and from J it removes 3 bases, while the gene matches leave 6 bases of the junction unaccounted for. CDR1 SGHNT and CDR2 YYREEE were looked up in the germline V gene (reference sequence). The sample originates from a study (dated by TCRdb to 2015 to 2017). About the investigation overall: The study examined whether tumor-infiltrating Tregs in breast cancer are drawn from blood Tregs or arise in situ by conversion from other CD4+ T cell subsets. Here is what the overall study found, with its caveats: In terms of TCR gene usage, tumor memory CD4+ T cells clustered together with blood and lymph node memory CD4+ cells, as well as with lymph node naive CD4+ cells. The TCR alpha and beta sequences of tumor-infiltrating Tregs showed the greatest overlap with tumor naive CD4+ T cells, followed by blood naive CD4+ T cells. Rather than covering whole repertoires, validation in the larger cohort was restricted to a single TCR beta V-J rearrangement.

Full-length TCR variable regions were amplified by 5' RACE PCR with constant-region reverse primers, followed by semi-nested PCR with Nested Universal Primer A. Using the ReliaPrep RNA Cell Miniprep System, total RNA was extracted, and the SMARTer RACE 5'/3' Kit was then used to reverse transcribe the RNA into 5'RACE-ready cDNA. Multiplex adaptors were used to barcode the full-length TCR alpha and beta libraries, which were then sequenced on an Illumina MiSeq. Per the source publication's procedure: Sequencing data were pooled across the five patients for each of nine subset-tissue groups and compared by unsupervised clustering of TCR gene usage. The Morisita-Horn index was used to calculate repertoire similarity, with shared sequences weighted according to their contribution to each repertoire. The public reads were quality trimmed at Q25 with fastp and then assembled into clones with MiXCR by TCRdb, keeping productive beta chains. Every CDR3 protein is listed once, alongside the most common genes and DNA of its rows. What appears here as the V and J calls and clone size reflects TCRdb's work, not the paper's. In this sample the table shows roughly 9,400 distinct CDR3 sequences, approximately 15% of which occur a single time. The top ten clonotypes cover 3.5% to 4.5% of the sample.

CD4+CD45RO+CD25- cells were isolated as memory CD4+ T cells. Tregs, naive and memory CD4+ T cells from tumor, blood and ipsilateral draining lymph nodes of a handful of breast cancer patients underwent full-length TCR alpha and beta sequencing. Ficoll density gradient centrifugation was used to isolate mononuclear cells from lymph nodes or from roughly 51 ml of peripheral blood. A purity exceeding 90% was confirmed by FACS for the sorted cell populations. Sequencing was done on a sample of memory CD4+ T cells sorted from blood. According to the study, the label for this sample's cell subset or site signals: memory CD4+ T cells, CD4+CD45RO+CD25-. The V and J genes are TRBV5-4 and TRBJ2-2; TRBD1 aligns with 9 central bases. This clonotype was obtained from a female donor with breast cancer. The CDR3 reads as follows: CASSSSGTGYTGELFF. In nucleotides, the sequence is TGTGCCAGCAGCTCTTCCGGGACAGGGTACACCGGGGAGCTGTTTTTT.